This T cell receptor (beta chain) was recovered during a study of T cell repertoires in cytomegalovirus infection. Across the study: Through public TCR beta signatures, both CMV infection and matching HLA type were indicated.

With 5 bases clipped from V and 0 bases from J, the junction kept 12 bases outside the gene matches. Per the germline V gene, CDR1 is LNHDA and CDR2 is SQIVND (reference sequence). This CDR3 has 18 residues. TCRdb analysed the reads with MiXCR anew, one entry per CDR3 protein. This table has some 270,000 distinct CDR3 sequences, 15% to 20% appearing once. Sequenced material: CD8+ T cells from PBMCs. V is TRBV19 and J is TRBJ2-1, with 8 bases aligning to TRBD2. The source is a human donor in good health (CMV status not recorded). Some clones in this sample may be carry-over from other donors' samples. CDR3 sequence: CASSPILTGGSSYNEQFF. In DNA, the CDR3 is TGTGCCAGTAGTCCTATCCTGACGGGGGGGAGCTCCTACAATGAGCAGTTCTTC.